This T cell receptor (beta chain) was profiled in a study of Ad26.COV2.S vaccination and SARS-CoV-2 variants. In the study overall: Once, or twice with 56 days between doses, Ad26.COV2.S was given intramuscularly.

This CDR3 spans 13 amino acids. The germline gives CDR1 SGHDN, CDR2 FVKESK. Trimming shortened V by 0 bases and J by 7 bases, and 10 bases separated the two germline ends. The treatment here: about 20 received Ad26.COV2.S at low or high dose, single or two shots; roughly five received placebo; per-sample allocation not given. Sampling was done on day 63 after the first vaccine or placebo injection. In the vaccine, an Ad26 vector expressed the SARS-CoV-2 spike of the Wuhan strain. Study-wide findings and caveats: Similar non-spike TCR breadth was seen in vaccine and placebo recipients. Total responses of T cells may have been underestimated by the analyses of TCR breadth and depth.

The protocol was immunoSEQ multiplex PCR, while the TCRdb copy is restricted to in-frame clones and leaves out a portion. The sample contains over 300,000 clones, 80% to 90% of which appear only once. This clone has ten or more counts. What it binds is unknown. The material was peripheral blood, obtained in a trial of Ad26.COV2.S vaccine versus placebo. The V gene is TRBV14, the J gene TRBJ2-7, with a weak D call TRBD2 (5 bases). This receptor was obtained from a person aged 18-60 years who received the Ad26.COV2.S COVID-19 vaccine or a placebo. The CDR3 DNA follows: TGTGCCAGCAGCCAAGAACTAGTCTGGGAGCAGTACTTC. Protein: CASSQELVWEQYF.